These 6 T cell receptor beta chains came from one sample sequenced in a study of vaccination and CD4 T cells after COVID-19. Researchers used the Oncomine TCR Beta short-read assay to sequence DNA from cultured CD4+ T cells. Each CDR3 protein is one row after TCRdb ran MiXCR on the PCR reads. The sample shows 20,000 to 25,000 distinct CDR3 sequences, roughly three fifths of them seen only once. These receptors' targets are unknown. Sample treatment: roughly 10-day PBMC culture with coronavirus spike peptide pools or control peptides (ViraFEST assay). Sequencing used CD4+ T cells from blood, cultured in vitro. The source of these receptors is a human donor who had recovered from COVID-19.

As DNA, the CDR3 is TGTGCCAGCAGCCAGGACACTGAAGCTTTCTTT. Its translation is CASSQDTEAFF. This chain joins TRBV7-8 and TRBJ1-1, with unresolved D. V shed 5 bases and J shed 3 bases, with 4 bases lying between them. Germline V lookup: CDR1 SGHVS, CDR2 FQNEAQ. The CDR3 is 11 residues long.

The chain employs TRBV27 and TRBJ2-1, with no clear D. Trimming shortened V by 2 bases and J by 0 bases, and 11 bases separated the two germline ends. Germline loops: CDR1 MNHEY, CDR2 SMNVEV (reference sequence). The CDR3 contains 16 residues. The CDR3, as DNA: TGTGCCAGCAGTTTAACAGCGTCGAGCTCCTACAATGAGCAGTTCTTC. This codes for CASSLTASSSYNEQFF.

The chain links TRBV19 to TRBJ1-2; the D gene is possibly TRBD1 (5 bases). CDR3 length equals 14 residues. V was cut by 4 bases and J by 5 bases, with 14 bases left in between. CDR1 and CDR2 (germline): LNHDA, SQIVND (reference sequence). CDR3: CASSSWNGGYGYTF. The CDR3 DNA reads TGTGCCAGTAGTAGTTGGAATGGGGGGTATGGCTACACCTTC.

The V and J genes are TRBV20-1 and TRBJ1-2; D is possibly TRBD1 (6 bases). Germline CDR1 is DFQATT and CDR2 is SNEGSKA (reference sequence). V gave up 7 bases and J gave up 2 bases, with 8 bases separating them. This CDR3 has 11 amino acids. CDR3 in amino acids: CSVGQNYGYTF. The CDR3 DNA reads as TGCAGTGTAGGACAGAACTATGGCTACACCTTC.

The chain joins TRBV2 to TRBJ1-5; the match to TRBD1 covers 9 bases. The CDR3 is 14 residues long. Germline trimming cut 5 bases from V and 5 bases from J; bases unmatched to any gene: 4. Germline values: CDR1 SNHLY, CDR2 FYNNEI. The CDR3 DNA sequence: TGTGCCAGCAGTTTCAGGACAGGGGATCAGCCCCAGCATTTT. Its protein product is CASSFRTGDQPQHF.

The J gene is TRBJ2-3, the V gene TRBV10-3; D gene ambiguous. CDR1 and CDR2 from the germline V gene are ENHRY and SYGVKD. Trimming removed 7 bases from V and 0 bases from J, with 5 bases in between. This CDR3 is 12 amino acids long. CDR3 protein: CAIKDSTDTQYF. For the CDR3, the DNA is TGTGCCATCAAGGACAGCACAGATACGCAGTATTTT.